The sample holds a few counts of the clone carrying this T cell receptor (beta chain). Germline values: CDR1 SGHTA, CDR2 FQGNSA. The CDR3 extends over 14 amino acids. J lost 10 bases, V lost 8 bases, and 10 bases had no gene match. This entry belongs to a study of OX40 agonist ivuxolimab in advanced cancers. Across the study: Six ivuxolimab dose levels, 0.01 to 10 mg/kg, were given intravenously every 2 weeks. Treatment received earlier with anti-PD-1, anti-PD-L1 or anti-CTLA-4 agents was allowed, and over 30% had some.

TCRdb's table, derived via immunoSEQ multiplex PCR, lists solely in-frame clones and lacks some. The sample records some 75,000 clones, around nine tenths being singletons. The receptor comes from an adult with an advanced solid tumor such as melanoma, head and neck, liver or kidney cancer. The input for sequencing was CD4+ or CD8+ T cells sorted from blood, taken in a trial of the OX40 agonist ivuxolimab. The chain uses TRBV7-2 and TRBJ1-4, with 10 positions matching TRBD1. CDR3 sequence reads: CASRVGTGERKLFF. The CDR3 nucleotides are TGTGCCAGCCGAGTCGGGACAGGGGAGCGAAAACTGTTTTTT.